These 10 T cell receptor beta chains share one sample of origin, sequenced in a study of blood T cells in healthy people across ages. The second PCR ran 7 to 11 cycles with a sample-barcoded 5' primer and J-beta primers. In TCRdb, the 5' RACE reads were re-called with MiXCR into one record per CDR3 protein. The sample has 270,000 or so distinct CDR3 sequences, 25% to 30% seen once. Input material: blood. These receptors all stem from a woman in her sixties or seventies in good health.

This clonotype was seen a handful of times. The rearrangement joins TRBV5-1 to TRBJ1-1; maybe TRBD1 (5 bases). Germline V gene data show CDR1 as SGHRS and CDR2 as YFSETQ. V was cut by 2 bases and J by 4 bases, with 15 bases left in between. The CDR3 loop spans 15 amino acids. Here the CDR3 reads CASSFLKTDPTEAFF. The CDR3 coding sequence is TGCGCCAGCAGCTTTCTCAAGACAGACCCCACTGAAGCTTTCTTT.

The genes are TRBV28 and TRBJ1-6, with a tentative D call TRBD1 (5 bases). The germline gives CDR1 MDHEN, CDR2 SYDVKM. The CDR3 is 17 residues long. The germline V and J ends were trimmed by 8 bases and 7 bases, with 24 bases remaining between them. DNA of the CDR3: TGTGCCAGCTCCCAGGGAGGAGCCGGGGGTGCAAATTCACCCCTCCACTTT. Translating gives CASSQGGAGGANSPLHF.

The chain recombines TRBV18 with TRBJ1-1; perhaps TRBD1 as D (5 bases). CDR3 length equals 13 residues. The ends were cut back, 8 bases at V and 0 bases at J, with 10 bases in the middle. Looked up from germline, CDR1 is KGHSH and CDR2 is LQKENI. The DNA of the CDR3 is TGTGCCAGCCAAGAGGGGATGAACACTGAAGCTTTCTTT. Its translation: CASQEGMNTEAFF.

The CDR3 coding sequence is TGCGCCAGCAGCCAAGATCTCAGGGACTACGAGCAGTACTTC. As protein: CASSQDLRDYEQYF. The chain links TRBV4-1 to TRBJ2-7; tentatively, D is TRBD1 (5 bases). V was pared by 0 bases and J by 3 bases, with 9 bases between. CDR1 is MGHRA and CDR2 is YSYEKL in the germline V gene. This CDR3 is 14 amino acids long.

This clonotype showed up just a few times. The chain combines TRBV5-5 with TRBJ2-5, with D unresolved. V was clipped by 4 bases and J by 5 bases, with 9 bases between them. Per the germline V gene, CDR1 is SGHKS and CDR2 is YYEKEE (reference sequence). This CDR3 region has 12 residues. The CDR3 DNA reads as TGTGCCAGCAGCCCACAATCGGAGACCCAGTACTTC. Amino acids: CASSPQSETQYF.

This chain links TRBV5-1 with TRBJ2-1, with 9 bases that match TRBD2. The CDR3 contains 16 residues. The V gene end was trimmed by 4 bases and the J gene end by 8 bases; junction bases not matched to a gene: 13. Germline V gives CDR1 SGHRS, CDR2 YFSETQ. CDR3 protein: CASSPSKVAGEDEQFF. Here the CDR3 DNA reads TGCGCCAGCAGCCCCTCCAAGGTAGCGGGAGAGGATGAGCAGTTCTTC.

In this sample, this clonotype turned up a few times. V usage is TRBV28 and J usage is TRBJ1-4, with no clear D. The CDR3 has 15 residues. The ends were cut back, 5 bases at V and 8 bases at J, with 18 bases in the middle. In germline, CDR1 is MDHEN, CDR2 SYDVKM. CDR3: CASSPMTGNTEKLFF. DNA for the CDR3: TGTGCCAGCAGTCCCATGACTGGTAATACCGAAAAACTGTTTTTT.

CDR3 nucleotides: TGTGCCAGCAGTGAAGGAGTTGGGGGGTTTGGGGAAAAACTGTTTTTT. It encodes CASSEGVGGFGEKLFF. The chain combines TRBV6-1 with TRBJ1-4; D possibly corresponds to TRBD1 (5 bases). The V end was cut by 1 base, the J end by 8 bases, with 17 bases between. Germline assignment: CDR1 MNHNS and CDR2 SASEGT. The CDR3 runs to 16 residues.

V usage is TRBV20-1 and J usage is TRBJ2-1, with no clear D. This CDR3 spans 16 amino acids. The ends were cut back, 3 bases at V and 0 bases at J, with 15 bases in the middle. Germline lookup yields CDR1 DFQATT and CDR2 SNEGSKA (reference sequence). The CDR3 protein is CSASSPGTSSYNEQFF. The CDR3 DNA follows: TGCAGTGCTAGCAGCCCTGGTACGAGCTCCTACAATGAGCAGTTCTTC.

The chain couples TRBV5-1 to TRBJ2-3, with D maybe TRBD2 (6 bases). CDR3 length: 17 residues. V shed 0 bases and J shed 1 base, with 15 bases lying between them. Germline V gene sequence: CDR1 SGHRS, CDR2 YFSETQ. CDR3 sequence reads: CASSLGRTGDRTDTQYF. DNA of the CDR3: TGCGCCAGCAGCTTGGGGCGGACGGGAGACCGCACAGATACGCAGTATTTT. Full variable domain (rest looked up from reference TRBV5-1 and TRBJ2-3): KAGVTQTPRYLIKTRGQQVTLSCSPISGHRSVSWYQQTPGQGLQFLFEYFSETQRNKGNFPGRFSGRQFSNSRSEMNVSTLELGDSALYLCASSLGRTGDRTDTQYFGPGTRLTVL.